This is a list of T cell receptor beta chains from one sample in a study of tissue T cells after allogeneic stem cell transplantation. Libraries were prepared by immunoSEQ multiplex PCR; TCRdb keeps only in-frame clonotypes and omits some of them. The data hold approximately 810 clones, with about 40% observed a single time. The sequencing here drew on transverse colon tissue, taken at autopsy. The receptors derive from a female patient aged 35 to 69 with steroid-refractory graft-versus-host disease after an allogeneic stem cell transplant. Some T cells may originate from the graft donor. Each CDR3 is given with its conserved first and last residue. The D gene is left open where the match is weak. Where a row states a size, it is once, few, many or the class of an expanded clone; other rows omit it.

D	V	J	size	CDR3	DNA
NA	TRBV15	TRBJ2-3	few	CATSAGLSDTQYF	TGTGCCACCAGCGCCGGACTCTCAGATACGCAGTATTTT
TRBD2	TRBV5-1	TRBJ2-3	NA	CASGSGGGDTQYF	TGCGCCAGTGGTTCGGGAGGAGGTGATACGCAGTATTTT
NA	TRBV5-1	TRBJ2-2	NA	CASSLANTGELFF	TGCGCCAGCAGCTTGGCGAACACCGGGGAGCTGTTTTTT
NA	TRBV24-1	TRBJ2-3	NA	CATNNGFADTQYF	TGTGCCACCAACAACGGGTTCGCAGATACGCAGTATTTT
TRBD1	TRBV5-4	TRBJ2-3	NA	CASSLAGTADTQYF	TGTGCCAGCAGCTTGGCCGGGACAGCAGATACGCAGTATTTT
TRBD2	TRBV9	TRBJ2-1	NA	CASSSLAGPEREQFF	TGTGCCAGCAGCTCACTAGCGGGGCCTGAAAGGGAGCAGTTCTTC
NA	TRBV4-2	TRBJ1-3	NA	CASSQDNRPGSGNTIYF	TGTGCCAGCAGCCAAGATAACAGACCGGGCTCTGGAAACACCATATATTTT
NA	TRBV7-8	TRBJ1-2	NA	CASSAHRDNYGYTF	TGTGCCAGCAGCGCCCACCGGGACAACTATGGCTACACCTTC
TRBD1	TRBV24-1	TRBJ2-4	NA	CATSDLVTGWYF	TGTGCCACCAGTGATTTGGTGACAGGGTGGTACTTC
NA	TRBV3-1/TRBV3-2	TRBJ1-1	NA	CASSRQALNTEAFF	TGTGCCAGCAGCCGACAGGCTCTGAACACTGAAGCTTTCTTT
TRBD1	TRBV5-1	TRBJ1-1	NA	CASSRGQMNTEAFF	TGCGCCAGCAGCCGGGGACAGATGAACACTGAAGCTTTCTTT
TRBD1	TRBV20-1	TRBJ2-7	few	CSASRDSNYEQYF	TGCAGTGCCAGTCGGGACAGTAACTACGAGCAGTACTTC
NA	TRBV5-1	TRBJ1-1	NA	CASSLGTIMNTEAFF	TGCGCCAGCAGCTTGGGGACGATCATGAACACTGAAGCTTTCTTT
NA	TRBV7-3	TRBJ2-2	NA	CASSLTNTGELFF	TGTGCCAGCAGCTTAACTAACACCGGGGAGCTGTTTTTT
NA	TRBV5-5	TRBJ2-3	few	CASNYWWQGSADTQYF	TGTGCCAGCAATTACTGGTGGCAGGGCTCCGCAGATACGCAGTATTTT
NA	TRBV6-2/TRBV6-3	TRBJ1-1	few	CASSYGPEAFF	TGTGCCAGCAGTTACGGACCTGAAGCTTTCTTT
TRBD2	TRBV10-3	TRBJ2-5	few	CATQLAAQETQYF	TGTGCCACCCAACTAGCGGCCCAAGAGACCCAGTACTTC
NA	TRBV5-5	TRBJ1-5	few	CASSLVGVPGQPQHF	TGTGCCAGCAGCTTGGTAGGAGTCCCGGGGCAGCCCCAGCATTTT
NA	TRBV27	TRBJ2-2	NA	CASSLKRGQGKTGELFF	TGTGCCAGCAGTTTAAAAAGAGGTCAGGGGAAGACCGGGGAGCTGTTTTTT
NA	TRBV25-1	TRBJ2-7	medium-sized	CASSDRGYEQYF	TGTGCCAGCAGTGACCGGGGGTACGAGCAGTACTTC
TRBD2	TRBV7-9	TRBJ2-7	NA	CASSFGGGNEQYF	TGTGCCAGCAGTTTTGGGGGAGGGAACGAGCAGTACTTC
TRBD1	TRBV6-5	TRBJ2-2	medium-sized	CASRQGNTGELFF	TGTGCCAGCCGACAGGGGAACACCGGGGAGCTGTTTTTT
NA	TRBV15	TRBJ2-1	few	CATSRDSTSLYNEQFF	TGTGCCACCAGCAGAGATTCCACGTCTCTTTACAATGAGCAGTTCTTC
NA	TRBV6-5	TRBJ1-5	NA	CASSYEGLFQPQHF	TGTGCCAGCAGTTACGAGGGCTTGTTCCAGCCCCAGCATTTT
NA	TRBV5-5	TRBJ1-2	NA	CASSLTGPYGYTF	TGTGCCAGCAGCTTGACAGGGCCCTATGGCTACACCTTC
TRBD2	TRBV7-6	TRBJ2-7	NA	CASSIGTSGTYEQYF	TGTGCCAGCAGCATCGGGACTAGCGGGACCTACGAGCAGTACTTC
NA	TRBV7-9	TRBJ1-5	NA	CASSLAGGNDQPQHF	TGTGCCAGCAGCTTAGCTGGAGGGAATGATCAGCCCCAGCATTTT
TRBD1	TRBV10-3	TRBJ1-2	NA	CAISALRDRGNYGYTF	TGTGCCATCAGTGCGCTTAGGGACAGGGGGAACTATGGCTACACCTTC
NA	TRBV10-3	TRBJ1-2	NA	CAATGGIYGYTF	TGTGCCGCCACCGGTGGGATCTATGGCTACACCTTC
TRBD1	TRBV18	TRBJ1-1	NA	CASSPRDRGRNTEAFF	TGTGCCAGCTCACCCCGGGACAGGGGCCGGAACACTGAAGCTTTCTTT
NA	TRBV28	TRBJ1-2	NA	CASSFRNYGYTF	TGTGCCAGCAGTTTTCGTAACTATGGCTACACCTTC
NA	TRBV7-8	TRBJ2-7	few	CASNPTVHTYEQYF	TGTGCCAGCAACCCGACAGTGCACACCTACGAGCAGTACTTC